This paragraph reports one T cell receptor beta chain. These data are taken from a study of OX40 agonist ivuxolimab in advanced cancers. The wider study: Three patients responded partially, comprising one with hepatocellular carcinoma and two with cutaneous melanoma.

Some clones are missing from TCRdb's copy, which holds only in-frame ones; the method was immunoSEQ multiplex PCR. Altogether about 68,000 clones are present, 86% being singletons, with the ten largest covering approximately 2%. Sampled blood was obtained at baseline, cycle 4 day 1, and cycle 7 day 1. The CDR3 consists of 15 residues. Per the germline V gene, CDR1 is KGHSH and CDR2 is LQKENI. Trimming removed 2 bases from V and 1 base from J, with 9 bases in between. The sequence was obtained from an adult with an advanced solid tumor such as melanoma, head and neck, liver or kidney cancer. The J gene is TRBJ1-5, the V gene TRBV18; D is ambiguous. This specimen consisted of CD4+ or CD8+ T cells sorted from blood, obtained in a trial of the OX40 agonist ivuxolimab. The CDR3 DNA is TGTGCCAGCTCACCAGTGTTAGACAGCAATCAGCCCCAGCATTTT. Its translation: CASSPVLDSNQPQHF.